Below, 14 T cell receptor beta chains from the same sample are listed, as sequenced in a study of CD8+ T cells in alopecia areata. RNA was extracted and reverse transcribed into cDNA as the sequencing template. Measured with immunoSEQ multiplex PCR; TCRdb has only the in-frame clones, and not every one. Of about 110,000 clones in the sample, about 50% were seen once. The sample taken for sequencing was NKG2D-low CD8+ T cells sorted from blood. These TCRs come from a human donor with alopecia areata.

This chain links TRBV7-3 with TRBJ1-2; 7 bases are a match to TRBD1. Trimming at V came to 5 bases and at J to 7 bases, leaving 16 bases not matched to a gene. The germline CDR1 and CDR2 sequences are SGHTA and FQGTGA. The CDR3 consists of 16 residues. CDR3 DNA sequence: TGTGCCAGCAGCCCGAAAGGATGGGACAGTGTCTCTGGCTACACCTTC. Translated, it gives CASSPKGWDSVSGYTF.

The V call is TRBV2, the J call TRBJ2-1; D remains ambiguous. In germline, CDR1 is SNHLY, CDR2 FYNNEI. V lost 3 bases and J lost 9, with 9 bases in between. The CDR3 extends over 12 amino acids. CDR3 residues: CASSDASGEQFF. The CDR3 DNA sequence: TGTGCCAGCAGTGACGCGTCCGGTGAGCAGTTCTTC. Using reference TRBV2 and TRBJ2-1 for the parts outside the CDR3, the full variable domain is EPEVTQTPSHQVTQMGQEVILRCVPISNHLYFYWYRQILGQKVEFLVSFYNNEISEKSEIFDDQFSVERPDGSNFTLKIRSTKLEDSAMYFCASSDASGEQFFGPGTRLTVL.

The V and J genes are TRBV2 and TRBJ1-2; D gene ambiguous. Germline V gene sequence: CDR1 SNHLY, CDR2 FYNNEI. CDR3 size: 11 residues. V lost 7 bases to trimming and J lost 4 bases, with 7 bases between them. The CDR3 loop reads CASNTVYGYTF. The CDR3 DNA sequence: TGTGCCAGCAATACAGTCTATGGCTACACCTTC.

This clone appeared a few times. The chain couples TRBV29-1 to TRBJ1-2, with D possibly matching TRBD1 (5 bases). Trimming stripped 5 bases from V and 5 bases from J, with 27 bases between. CDR3 length equals 17 residues. Germline CDR1 SQVTM, CDR2 ANQGSEA. The CDR3 is CSVTWISTAINSYGYTF. The CDR3, as DNA: TGCAGCGTTACCTGGATCTCGACAGCTATCAATAGTTATGGCTACACCTTC.

The chain recombines TRBV11-2 with TRBJ2-7; TRBD2 aligns across 10 bases. The trim removed 5 bases at V and 4 bases at J, leaving 8 bases unmatched. This CDR3 is 15 amino acids long. The germline CDR1 and CDR2 sequences are SGHAT and FQNNGV. The CDR3 spells CASSLVVAGGYEQYF. The CDR3 nucleotides read TGTGCCAGCAGCCTAGTGGTAGCGGGAGGTTACGAGCAGTACTTC.

V is TRBV4-1 and J is TRBJ2-1; D gene uncertain. Germline V gives CDR1 MGHRA, CDR2 YSYEKL. This CDR3 spans 14 amino acids. Trimming pared 4 bases from V and 1 base from J, leaving 8 bases between. CDR3 in DNA: TGCGCCAGCAGCCCCGTAGGGTCCTACAATGAGCAGTTCTTC. Its protein is CASSPVGSYNEQFF.

The chain joins TRBV27 to TRBJ1-3, with D hard to call. CDR3 length equals 14 residues. V dropped 2 bases and J dropped 3 bases, with 8 bases sitting between them. Germline V lookup: CDR1 MNHEY, CDR2 SMNVEV (reference sequence). CDR3 DNA: TGTGCCAGCAGTTTACGCGGGGATGGAAACACCATATATTTT. This gives the protein CASSLRGDGNTIYF.

This clone was observed a few times. The chain employs TRBV7-3 and TRBJ2-3; D is unclear. V shed 2 bases and J shed 1 base, with 10 bases lying between them. CDR3 size: 15 residues. CDR1 is SGHTA, CDR2 FQGTGA, per germline. The CDR3 bases are TGTGCCAGCAGCTTACAAGGGTCTCGCACAGATACGCAGTATTTT. Translated, it gives CASSLQGSRTDTQYF.

This clone has more than one count but fewer than ten. One base away lies a much larger clone, so this may be a sequencing read error. Other DNA sequences in the same sample also yield this CDR3. The CDR3, as DNA: TGCGCCAGCAGCCAAGATCTGTTTGAGCAGTTCTTC. Its protein is CASSQDLFEQFF. V and J are TRBV4-1 and TRBJ2-1; no definite D call. The CDR3 is 12 residues long. Trimming removed 0 bases at V and 9 bases at J, with 6 bases between. The germline V gene encodes CDR1 MGHRA and CDR2 YSYEKL.

Note on this clone: The same CDR3 is also encoded by other DNA sequences in this sample. J is TRBJ1-1 and V is TRBV27; D gene uncertain. Deletions cut 0 bases from V and 4 bases from J, with 6 bases between. Germline V CDR1 and CDR2: MNHEY, SMNVEV (reference sequence). The CDR3 covers 13 residues. Written as DNA, the CDR3 is TGTGCCAGCAGTTTATCATGGGGCACTGAAGCTTTCTTT. It encodes CASSLSWGTEAFF.

The CDR3 DNA is TGTGCCAGCAGCCGCCGGTCGAACACTGAAGCTTTCTTT. It specifies CASSRRSNTEAFF. The chain carries TRBV14 and TRBJ1-1, with unresolved D. Looked up from germline, CDR1 is SGHDN and CDR2 is FVKESK. Trimming stripped 4 bases from V and 1 base from J, with 7 bases between. This CDR3 contains 13 residues.

This chain connects TRBV20-1 to TRBJ2-7; D is uncertain. V was trimmed by 5 bases and J by 4 bases, leaving 9 bases between them. The length of the CDR3 is 11 residues. Germline CDR1 reads DFQATT; CDR2 reads SNEGSKA (reference sequence). The chain's CDR3 is CSAPHPYEQYF. The DNA for the CDR3 is TGCAGTGCTCCTCACCCTTACGAGCAGTACTTC.

This clone was detected once. The V and J genes are TRBV27 and TRBJ2-5; a weak D match, TRBD2 (6 bases). Germline loops: CDR1 MNHEY, CDR2 SMNVEV (reference sequence). V was cut by 4 bases and J by 1 base, with 19 bases left in between. The CDR3 loop spans 17 amino acids. The CDR3 loop reads CASSSPGISGVQETQYF. In DNA form, the CDR3 reads TGTGCCAGCAGTTCCCCTGGAATTAGCGGCGTCCAAGAGACCCAGTACTTC.

V and J are TRBV5-1 and TRBJ2-3; 11 bases map to TRBD1. The CDR3 consists of 15 residues. CDR1 is SGHRS and CDR2 is YFSETQ in the germline V gene. Losses at the gene ends were 4 bases for V and 3 bases for J; bases not matched to a gene: 4. CDR3 sequence: CASSLDRGQTDTQYF. In DNA, the CDR3 is TGCGCCAGCAGCCTGGACAGGGGGCAAACAGATACGCAGTATTTT.